The sequence of this TCR beta chain was determined in a study of cytomegalovirus exposure and HLA in healthy donors (dated by TCRdb to the late 2010s). At the level of the whole study: In an earlier analysis of under 600 of the donors, around 290 Gb of sequence data and 90 million to 120 million unique TCR beta sequences from roughly 200 million T cells were reported. An earlier analysis of fewer than 700 of the donors applied high-throughput TCR beta sequencing to assess whether each TCR beta V gene segment acted as functional or pseudogenic. In a later analysis, previously published TCR beta repertoires from 500 to 750 donors were re-analyzed and high-resolution HLA genotyping was added so that TCR occurrence patterns could be studied. Rather than using new phenotypic data, the later analysis identified candidate immune exposures from TCR beta sequences and from how often those sequences occurred across donors. Both class I and class II loci were covered by HLA typing, at four-digit resolution. Along with the roughly 710-subject first cohort, a separate validation cohort of over a hundred different subjects was used. The study combined high-throughput TCR immunosequencing, statistical association of individual TCRs with disease status, and machine learning to predict cytomegalovirus infection status. An early release covering about 600 HLA-typed donors comprised about 300 gigabases of sequencing data and tens of millions of unique TCR sequences. Across around 400 genotyped donors of the cohort, an average of about 240,000 unique TCR beta nucleotide sequences per donor were sequenced, and 15% to 20% of those sequences were non-productive. A later genetic analysis used genome-wide SNP genotypes for about three fifths of the 666 donors, treating that subset as a discovery cohort. Of the roughly 400 genotyped donors, approximately 80% fell in the genetic ancestry cluster associated with self-reported Caucasian donors. The study aimed to test whether signatures of past pathogen exposure could be identified by cataloging public T cell receptors. Alongside the repertoire data, information on donor age, sex, ethnicity and CMV serostatus was compiled. Every repertoire in the discovery cohort had been generated on one and the same sequencing platform. Because of strong linkage in the cohort, roughly five DR-DQ haplotypes were treated as single units for association and clustering. The number of typed donors differed by locus: about 620-640 for A, B, C, DRB1 and DQB1; some 540 for DQA1; 606 for DPA1; and around 450 for DPB1. The study profiled the T cell repertoires of 500 to 800 subjects by immunosequencing and related them to cytomegalovirus serostatus.

Per the germline V gene, SQVTM is the CDR1 and ANQGSEA is the CDR2. Germline trimming amounts to 2 bases on V and 0 bases on J, with 9 as the count of junction bases outside the gene matches. Inclusive of the bounding cysteine and phenylalanine, the CDR3 is 16 residues long. Just the 48-base CDR3 DNA is kept, in frame starting at base 1. The investigation overall reported the following: Sequencing depth was assumed to be roughly uniform across donors in the presence/absence analyses, though that assumption may not hold. Cytomegalovirus status was reported to be diagnosed by the classifier with high specificity and sensitivity in both the original and validation cohorts. Correlated functional status among segregating V segments might reflect linkage disequilibrium, but an unknown experimental factor could not be ruled out. Most TCR sequences were observed very rarely across donors, whereas some public TCRs were present in many individuals. Because some donors lacked HLA typing at each locus, the association tests relied only on the typed subset. A later analysis associated 15,000 to 20,000 TCR beta sequences with specific HLA alleles at a false discovery rate of 0.05. The sequencing pipeline was judged likely to have produced a cluster of highly shared sequence variants as a technical artifact. Strong co-occurrence of HLA alleles, especially DR and DQ, made assigning TCR associations to individual alleles difficult. In a later analysis, HLA-associated TCR beta chains were found to be more clonally expanded and to have lower generation probabilities than equally common non-associated chains. In this cohort, only TCR beta chains were sequenced, and detectable features were limited by the absence of alpha or paired-chain data. In a later genetic analysis, a missense DCLRE1C variant was associated with V-gene and J-gene trimming of TCR beta chains, and the association was replicated in an independent cohort. In a later analysis, TCR association rates were found to vary across HLA loci, with the most associated TCRs seen for DRB1 alleles and the fewest for HLA-C alleles. It was suggested by the authors that the approach could potentially be generalized to other disease states and immunological phenotypes. In vitro tests confirmed that a few of the cytomegalovirus-associated TCR beta chains recognize cytomegalovirus antigens. In a later genetic analysis, fewer N-insertions in productive TCRs were reported among donors in an Asian-associated ancestry cluster than the roughly 700-donor mean. Because counts were too low, under 20 rarely observed V segments, including chromosome 9 orphons, were left out of the earlier analysis of a few hundred of the donors. In a later analysis, most CMV-associated TCR beta chains were found to appear HLA-restricted, with HLA associations seemingly driven largely by CMV exposure. Immune exposure information for the cohort was limited to CMV serostatus. Broadly in line with IMGT annotations, most TCR beta V segments showed up in productive rearrangements about 87% or about 30% of the time in an earlier analysis of several hundred of the donors. According to a later analysis, parvovirus B19, influenza, CMV and Epstein-Barr virus appeared linked to several top co-occurrence clusters. The 87-base-pair reads could not distinguish some IMGT-functional V segments, including TRBV6-2 and TRBV6-3, so those segments were excluded. The study gave a list of 150 to 200 TCR beta chains associated with cytomegalovirus. A further reported finding was that TCR beta sequences accurately predicted the HLA-A and HLA-B alleles for most subjects in the first cohort.

Concerning this clone: The target of this receptor is not known. Per-base quality was not reported, and no clone a single base away is much larger than it.

The cohort comprised some 700 healthy bone marrow donors. Cohort members were all nominally healthy when sampled, although unrecorded immune exposures were likely present. The donor tested CMV seropositive, placing the donor among the 250 to 350 seropositive members of the cohort. Every donor gave a peripheral blood sample, and the peripheral blood mononuclear cells from that sample were used for TCR beta sequencing. The Qiagen DNeasy Blood Extraction Kit was used to extract genomic DNA from the blood cell samples. Library generation was performed with the immunoSEQ multiplex PCR assay. A mixture of 60 forward primers for TCR Vbeta segments and 13 reverse primers for TCR Jbeta segments was used in the multiplex PCR. A multiplex PCR assay on genomic DNA amplified the CDR3 region of rearranged TCR beta genes. Amplified TCR beta libraries were sequenced as 87-base-pair reads on the Illumina HiSeq System. Under the source paper's analysis protocol: A later analysis tallied 75 million to 85 million unique TCR beta chains across the 666 repertoires, and some 10 million of those chains were shared by two or more donors. A nearest-neighbor algorithm error-corrected the raw reads and collapsed the reads into unique sequences, merging closely related sequences to remove PCR and sequencing errors. CDR3 sequences were aligned to IMGT reference sequences to assign V, D and J gene segments. For a sequence to be retained, a match of at least six nucleotides was required to both a V gene segment and a J gene segment. A rearrangement counted as productive if the CDR3 had no stop codons and remained in frame with V and J, and every other rearrangement counted as non-productive. Following IMGT convention, CDR3 was defined as the stretch from the second conserved V-encoded cysteine to the conserved J-encoded phenylalanine. The earlier analysis of approximately 500 of the donors excluded sequences that lacked an unambiguous match to a single V gene segment. In an earlier analysis of approximately 500 of the donors, a V segment was called functional when productive rearrangements were above 56.7%, and segregating when the standard deviation between donors exceeded 5%. A statistical classification framework was developed to diagnose cytomegalovirus status using the catalog of TCR beta chain sequences. In a later analysis, TCR nucleotide sequences were compared against IMGT/GENE-DB human TR gene sequences so that V and J genes could be assigned. The TCRdist pipeline was used in a later analysis to assign CDR3 sequences and most-parsimonious VDJ recombination scenarios. In a later analysis, each TCR beta chain was defined by its CDR3 amino acid sequence together with its V-gene family, and reads lacking a unique V-gene family were excluded. In a later analysis, approximately 590 highly shared, low-generation-probability nucleotide sequences were removed to address suspected cross-contamination and a sequencing artifact. In a later analysis, a clonal expansion index for each public chain was calculated from normalized within-repertoire ranks of inferred template counts. Generation probabilities in a later analysis came from a VDJ recombination model fitted to out-of-frame rearrangements, and those results were checked against IGoR. Hypergeometric tests were used in a later analysis to score TCR-TCR, TCR-HLA and TCR-CMV co-occurrence, with a repertoire-size bias correction applied to the TCR pairs. False discovery rates were estimated in a later analysis by permuting HLA or CMV assignments 20 times. In a later analysis, co-occurring TCRs were grouped using DBSCAN, with TCRdist sequence similarity added in when clustering inside HLA-allele-positive subsets. Repertoires with fewer than 30,000 or more than 120,000 public chains were left out of co-occurrence clustering, as were four to six repertoires with anomalous nucleotide sharing. TCRdb carries this immuneACCESS record with in-frame sequences only. Its versions omit some clonotypes, under half of them owing to an unresolved V gene in the studies checked, with the rest unexplained. Clone size and V and J calls were adopted from that table, with D and trimming inferred from the DNA. A total of nearly 200,000 clones appear in this sample, roughly 81% of them only once. Together, the top ten hold 2.1% of the sample.

The source is a woman in her thirties in good health and CMV-seropositive. In this chain, TRBV29-1 is recombined with TRBJ2-7; 8 bases in between match TRBD2. Input material: PBMCs. This receptor has the CDR3 CSVETVAGSSSYEQYF. In nucleotide form, the sequence is TGCAGCGTTGAAACGGTAGCGGGGTCCAGCTCCTACGAGCAGTACTTC.